The rows below give T cell receptor beta chains drawn from one sample of a study of cytomegalovirus exposure and HLA in healthy donors. The table came from immunoSEQ multiplex PCR; TCRdb's copy has only in-frame clones and leaves some out. The sample records fewer than 110,000 clones, approximately 85% being singletons. Input material: PBMCs. All receptors derive from a man in his thirties or forties in good health and CMV-seronegative. CDR3s include the opening cysteine and the closing phenylalanine or tryptophan. Each record gives: J gene, clone size, D gene, V gene, CDR3 protein, CDR3 DNA. The D gene is left open where the match is weak. The size field is filled for only some rows; it gives once, few, many or a size class.

TRBJ2-1 NA NA TRBV7-2 CASSLLGDNEQFF TGTGCCAGCAGCTTACTAGGGGACAATGAGCAGTTCTTC
TRBJ2-3 NA TRBD2 TRBV5-4 CASSLDRTSGRTDTQYF TGTGCCAGCAGCTTGGACAGGACTAGCGGACGCACAGATACGCAGTATTTT
TRBJ2-7 NA NA TRBV25-1 CASSGGPLWAYEQYF TGTGCCAGCAGTGGGGGCCCCCTGTGGGCCTACGAGCAGTACTTC
TRBJ2-2 NA TRBD2 TRBV7-8 CASSLAAGLNTGELFF TGTGCCAGCAGCTTAGCAGCGGGGTTGAACACCGGGGAGCTGTTTTTT
TRBJ2-1 NA TRBD2 TRBV5-8 CASRSLIFGGGPHNEQFF TGTGCCAGCAGGTCCTTAATTTTCGGGGGGGGCCCCCACAATGAGCAGTTCTTC
TRBJ1-2 NA NA TRBV30 CAWRVASRTAF TGTGCCTGGAGAGTCGCGAGTAGGACAGCCTTC
TRBJ2-1 NA NA TRBV5-5 CASSFSGFTYNEQFF TGTGCCAGCAGCTTTTCAGGGTTTACGTACAATGAGCAGTTCTTC
TRBJ2-1 NA TRBD1 TRBV5-8 CASSFDRGRGEQFF TGTGCCAGCAGCTTCGACAGGGGGCGGGGTGAGCAGTTCTTC
TRBJ1-2 NA NA TRBV7-9 CASSLVVGQGSDYTF TGTGCCAGCAGCTTAGTAGTCGGGCAGGGGAGTGACTACACCTTC
TRBJ1-4 NA NA TRBV7-9 CAMQSPGAGNEKLFF TGTGCCATGCAATCGCCGGGAGCCGGGAACGAAAAACTGTTTTTT
TRBJ1-1 NA TRBD1 TRBV27 CASSARQGSWDTEAFF TGTGCCAGCAGTGCTAGACAGGGCTCTTGGGACACTGAAGCTTTCTTT
TRBJ2-7 NA NA TRBV28 CASEGNPNEQYF TGTGCCAGCGAGGGAAATCCAAACGAGCAGTACTTC
TRBJ2-5 NA NA TRBV28 CASNEQNQETQYF TGTGCCAGCAACGAACAGAACCAAGAGACCCAGTACTTC
TRBJ1-2 NA TRBD1 TRBV27 CASSFNRGRFGYTF TGTGCCAGCAGTTTCAACAGGGGGCGCTTTGGCTACACCTTC
TRBJ2-7 NA NA TRBV28 CAAERGYEQYF TGTGCCGCCGAACGGGGCTACGAGCAGTACTTC
TRBJ2-5 few TRBD2 TRBV7-2 CASSLDRAGGRETQYF TGTGCCAGCAGCTTAGATCGAGCGGGGGGGCGTGAGACCCAGTACTTC
TRBJ2-7 NA NA TRBV5-1 CASEGDSYEQYF TGCGCCAGCGAGGGGGACTCCTACGAGCAGTACTTC
TRBJ2-3 NA NA TRBV9 CASSVGAGKDTQYF TGTGCCAGCAGCGTAGGGGCAGGGAAAGATACGCAGTATTTT
TRBJ2-5 NA TRBD1 TRBV5-4 CASSSGQGRETQYF TGTGCCAGCAGCTCCGGACAGGGAAGGGAGACCCAGTACTTC
TRBJ1-1 NA TRBD1 TRBV29-1 CSVDPDRGIFNTEAFF TGCAGCGTTGATCCCGACAGGGGGATCTTTAACACTGAAGCTTTCTTT
TRBJ1-1 NA TRBD1 TRBV2 CASSDRGTEAFF TGTGCCAGCAGTGACAGGGGGACTGAAGCTTTCTTT
TRBJ2-7 NA NA TRBV28 CASSPQKTGYEQYF TGTGCCAGCAGCCCACAAAAGACAGGCTACGAGCAGTACTTC
TRBJ1-5 NA NA TRBV9 CASSATTGNNQPQHF TGTGCCAGCAGCGCAACGACAGGAAACAATCAGCCCCAGCATTTT
TRBJ2-5 NA TRBD1 TRBV9 CASSGTGGRETQYF TGTGCCAGCAGCGGAACAGGGGGCAGGGAGACCCAGTACTTC
TRBJ2-2 NA NA TRBV6-1 CASTLLTNTGELFF TGTGCCAGCACGTTACTGACGAACACCGGGGAGCTGTTTTTT
TRBJ2-5 NA TRBD2 TRBV2 CASSGRLAGARGTQYF TGTGCCAGCAGTGGTCGACTAGCGGGGGCTCGAGGGACCCAGTACTTC
TRBJ1-1 NA NA TRBV27 CASISWRGIGAEAFF TGTGCCAGCATCTCTTGGCGGGGGATAGGGGCTGAAGCTTTCTTT
TRBJ2-3 NA TRBD1 TRBV2 CASSDSGQGPDTQYF TGTGCCAGCAGTGATTCGGGACAGGGTCCAGATACGCAGTATTTT
TRBJ2-7 NA TRBD2 TRBV5-4 CASSSTSGDYEQYF TGTGCCAGCAGCAGTACTAGCGGGGACTACGAGCAGTACTTC
TRBJ2-3 NA NA TRBV7-9 CASSLGTEASTDTQYF TGTGCCAGCAGCTTAGGGACAGAAGCTAGCACAGATACGCAGTATTTT
TRBJ2-3 NA NA TRBV4-1 CASSRPTVSTDTQYF TGCGCCAGCAGCCGACCGACAGTGAGCACAGATACGCAGTATTTT
TRBJ1-5 NA NA TRBV4-3 CASSQEAGQPQHF TGCGCCAGCAGCCAAGAAGCGGGACAGCCCCAGCATTTT
TRBJ2-1 NA TRBD2 TRBV5-1 CASSFRTSGSYNEQFF TGCGCCAGCAGCTTTCGGACTAGCGGATCCTACAATGAGCAGTTCTTC
TRBJ1-5 NA TRBD1 TRBV19 CASRKTGGEQPQHF TGTGCCAGTAGGAAGACAGGGGGTGAGCAGCCCCAGCATTTT
TRBJ1-2 NA NA TRBV5-6 CASSLRQGYYGYTF TGTGCCAGCAGCTTGAGGCAGGGGTACTATGGCTACACCTTC
TRBJ1-4 NA TRBD1 TRBV6-5 CASSYRDSNEKLFF TGTGCCAGCAGTTACAGGGACAGTAATGAAAAACTGTTTTTT
TRBJ2-2 NA NA TRBV9 CASSVRQPGELFF TGTGCCAGCAGCGTAAGACAGCCCGGGGAGCTGTTTTTT
TRBJ1-3 NA NA TRBV9 CASSPGQSSGNTIYF TGTGCCAGCAGCCCGGGACAAAGCTCTGGAAACACCATATATTTT
TRBJ1-5 NA NA TRBV14 CASSQDRDQPQHF TGTGCCAGCAGCCAAGACAGGGATCAGCCCCAGCATTTT
TRBJ1-3 few TRBD1 TRBV7-9 CASSFDREIYF TGTGCCAGCAGCTTTGACAGGGAGATATATTTT
TRBJ2-7 NA NA TRBV28 CASSRTAYEQYF TGTGCCAGCAGTCGCACAGCCTACGAGCAGTACTTC
TRBJ2-5 NA NA TRBV4-1 CASSSGEETQYF TGCGCCAGCAGCTCGGGGGAAGAGACCCAGTACTTC
TRBJ2-1 NA TRBD2 TRBV5-6 CASSLAGRLAYNEQFF TGTGCCAGCAGCTTGGCCGGAAGACTAGCGTACAATGAGCAGTTCTTC
TRBJ2-3 NA TRBD2 TRBV7-9 CASSSTSGLPLPTDTQYF TGTGCCAGCAGCTCGACGTCGGGACTACCCCTTCCCACAGATACGCAGTATTTT
TRBJ2-7 NA TRBD1 TRBV7-9 CASSPATPGQGAYEQYF TGTGCCAGCAGCCCAGCCACACCGGGACAGGGGGCCTACGAGCAGTACTTC
TRBJ2-2 few NA TRBV5-1 CASSPREGELFF TGCGCCAGCAGCCCGCGAGAGGGGGAGCTGTTTTTT